This T cell receptor (beta chain) was observed in a study of T cell changes during pregnancy in multiple sclerosis. CDR3 length equals 15 residues. Looked up from germline, CDR1 is GTSNPN and CDR2 is SVGIG (reference sequence). Trimming cost V 0 bases and J 3 bases; bases outside gene matches: 5. TCRdb's table, derived via immunoSEQ multiplex PCR, lists solely in-frame clones and lacks some. The sample lists some 17,000 clones, approximately 88% occurring once. The source of this sequence is a female donor in good health, enrolled as a control in a pregnancy study. The chain employs TRBV30 and TRBJ2-3; 8 positions match TRBD1. The sequencing used CD8+ T cells from peripheral blood mononuclear cells, collected in the third trimester of pregnancy. CDR3 coding DNA: TGTGCCTGGAGTGTTGGGCAGGGGGCAACAGATACGCAGTATTTT. This translates into CAWSVGQGATDTQYF.